The rows below give T cell receptor beta chains drawn from one sample of a study of T cells in Graves' hyperthyroidism and ophthalmopathy. A single record per CDR3 protein comes from TCRdb applying MiXCR to the multiplex PCR reads. The repertoire holds 310,000 or so distinct CDR3 sequences, with about 17% as singletons. Sequencing was carried out using blood. The receptors derive from a woman aged 55-75 years with Graves' ophthalmopathy. Both conserved end residues are part of each CDR3. The listing skips clone size in some rows; elsewhere it reads once, few, many or a size class.

TRBV18,many,TRBJ2-7,CASSPPGQGAGYEQYF
TRBV6-2/TRBV6-3,few,TRBJ1-3,CASSYSQDGQGNTIYF
TRBV9,NA,TRBJ2-2,CASSVRGIATGELFF
TRBV6-5,NA,TRBJ2-2,CASSYQPSNTGELFF
TRBV4-3,NA,TRBJ2-2,CASSQFAGVPNTGELFF
TRBV20-1,many,TRBJ1-1,CSASDRSEAFF
TRBV4-2,few,TRBJ2-5,CASSSGQGRGETQYF
TRBV29-1,few,TRBJ2-3,CSVGLASDTQYF
TRBV6-5,NA,TRBJ1-2,CASSYLASGGLGGGYTF
TRBV30,many,TRBJ2-1,CASQLANRDEQFF
TRBV30,many,TRBJ2-3,CAWSGGGPSTDTQYF
TRBV4-3,few,TRBJ2-7,CASSRGTAGGGYEQYF
TRBV30,NA,TRBJ1-2,CASDRGRLIANYGYTF
TRBV6-2/TRBV6-3,NA,TRBJ2-5,CASSPSWTGEVTQYF
TRBV7-2,NA,TRBJ2-7,CASSFYICSARDPKLTYEQYF
TRBV9,few,TRBJ2-4,CASSVKSFVAKNIQYF
TRBV30,many,TRBJ1-4,CAWSASPVGEKLFF
TRBV7-9,NA,TRBJ1-1,CASSRESEAFF
TRBV7-9,many,TRBJ2-7,CASSARQGVYEQYF
TRBV7-2,many,TRBJ1-5,CASSLGTGGRQPQHF
TRBV10-3,NA,TRBJ2-3,CASSSRGRGRPDTQYF
TRBV6-8,many,TRBJ1-2,CASIWPTSNYGYTF
TRBV7-2,many,TRBJ2-2,CASSLVSTQNTGELFF
TRBV7-2,many,TRBJ2-5,CASSFAGEETQYF
TRBV6-2/TRBV6-3,NA,TRBJ2-2,CASSQDRWKLFF
TRBV5-8,many,TRBJ1-2,CASSLEGRTYGYTF
TRBV7-2,many,TRBJ2-7,CASSRDRAREQYF
TRBV20-1,NA,TRBJ2-7,CSARDTRQGNYEQYF
TRBV7-2,many,TRBJ2-5,CASSRNPGLAGQTQYF
TRBV18,many,TRBJ2-2,CASSRSGGPGRLFF
TRBV6-1,many,TRBJ1-6,CASSWTGQKGSPLHF
TRBV30,few,TRBJ1-5,CAWSWAANQPQHF
TRBV5-6,many,TRBJ2-2,CASSLHGNTGELFF
TRBV25-1,few,TRBJ2-7,CASSDTLEGSYEQYF
TRBV10-3,many,TRBJ1-1,CAISGGNTEAFF
TRBV6-9,NA,TRBJ1-2,CASSSIIRDREHTF
TRBV15,many,TRBJ2-6,CATSRDRPGEHSGANVLTF
TRBV20-1,NA,TRBJ2-5,CSARRQGMGETQYF
TRBV19,NA,TRBJ2-6,CASSPRTSGRPLSGANVLTF
TRBV24-1,many,TRBJ2-1,CATASSGAYNEQFF